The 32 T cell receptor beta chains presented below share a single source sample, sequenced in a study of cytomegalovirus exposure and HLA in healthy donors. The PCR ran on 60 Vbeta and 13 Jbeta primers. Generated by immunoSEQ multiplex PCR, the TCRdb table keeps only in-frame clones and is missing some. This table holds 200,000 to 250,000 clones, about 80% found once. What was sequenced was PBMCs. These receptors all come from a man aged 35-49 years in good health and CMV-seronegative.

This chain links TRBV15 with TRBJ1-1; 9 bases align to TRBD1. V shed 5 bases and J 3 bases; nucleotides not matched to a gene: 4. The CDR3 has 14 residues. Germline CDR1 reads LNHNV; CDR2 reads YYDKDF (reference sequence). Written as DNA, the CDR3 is TGTGCCACCAGCTTTCGACAGGGGGACACTGAAGCTTTCTTT. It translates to CATSFRQGDTEAFF.

This chain's CDR3 is CALIAGGNPYEQYF. The CDR3 region has the DNA TGTGCCCTCATAGCGGGGGGGAACCCCTACGAGCAGTACTTC. V is TRBV2 and J is TRBJ2-7; 11 nucleotides match TRBD2. With V trimmed by 11 bases and J by 2 bases, 8 bases remained unmatched. CDR3 length equals 14 residues. Germline V gives CDR1 SNHLY, CDR2 FYNNEI.

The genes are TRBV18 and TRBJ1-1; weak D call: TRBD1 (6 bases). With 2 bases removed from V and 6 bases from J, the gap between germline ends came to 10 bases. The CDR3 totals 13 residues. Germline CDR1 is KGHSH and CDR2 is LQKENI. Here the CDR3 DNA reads TGTGCCAGCTCACCATCAGGGGCCCCTGAAGCTTTCTTT. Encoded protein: CASSPSGAPEAFF.

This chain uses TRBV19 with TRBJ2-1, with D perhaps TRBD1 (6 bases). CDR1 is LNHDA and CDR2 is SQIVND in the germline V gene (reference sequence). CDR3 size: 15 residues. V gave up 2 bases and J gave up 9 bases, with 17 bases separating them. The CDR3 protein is CASSIIRTVLVEQFF. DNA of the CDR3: TGTGCCAGTAGTATAATAAGGACAGTATTAGTTGAGCAGTTCTTC.

DNA of the CDR3: TGTGCCAGCAGCCCCCTAGGGGCCTTCGTCCATGGCTACACCTTC. Translating gives CASSPLGAFVHGYTF. The chain carries TRBV5-4 and TRBJ1-2; TRBD1 is a possible D gene (5 bases). The V end lost 4 bases, the J end lost 6 bases, and 19 bases lay between the germline ends. Germline values: CDR1 SGHNT, CDR2 YYREEE (reference sequence). The CDR3 has 15 residues.

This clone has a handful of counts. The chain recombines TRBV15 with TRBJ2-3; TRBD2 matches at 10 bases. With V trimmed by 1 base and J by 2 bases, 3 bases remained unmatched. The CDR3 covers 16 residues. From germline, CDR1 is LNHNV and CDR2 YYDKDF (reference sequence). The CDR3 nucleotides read TGTGCCACCAGCAGAGGGACTAGCGGATCCACAGATACGCAGTATTTT. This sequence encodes CATSRGTSGSTDTQYF.

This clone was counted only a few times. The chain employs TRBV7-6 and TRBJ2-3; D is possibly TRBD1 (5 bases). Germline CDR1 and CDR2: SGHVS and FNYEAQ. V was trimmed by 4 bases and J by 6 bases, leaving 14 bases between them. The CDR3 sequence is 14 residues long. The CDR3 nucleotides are TGTGCCAGCAGCTCGGGCGGCAGGGTGGATACGCAGTATTTT. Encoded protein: CASSSGGRVDTQYF.

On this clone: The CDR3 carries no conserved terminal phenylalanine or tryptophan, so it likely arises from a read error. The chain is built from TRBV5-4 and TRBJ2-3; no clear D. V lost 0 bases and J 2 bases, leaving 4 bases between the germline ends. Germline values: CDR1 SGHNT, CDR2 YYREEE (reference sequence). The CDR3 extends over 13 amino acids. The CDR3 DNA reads TGTGCCAGCAGCTTGGTGGACACAGATACGCAGTATCTT. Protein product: CASSLVDTDTQYL.

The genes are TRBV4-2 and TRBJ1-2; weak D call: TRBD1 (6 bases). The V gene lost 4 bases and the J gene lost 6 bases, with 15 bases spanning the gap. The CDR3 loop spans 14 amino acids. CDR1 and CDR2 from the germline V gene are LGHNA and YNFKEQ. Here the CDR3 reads CASSRNTGSDGYTF. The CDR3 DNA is TGTGCCAGCAGCCGCAACACAGGGTCGGATGGCTACACCTTC.

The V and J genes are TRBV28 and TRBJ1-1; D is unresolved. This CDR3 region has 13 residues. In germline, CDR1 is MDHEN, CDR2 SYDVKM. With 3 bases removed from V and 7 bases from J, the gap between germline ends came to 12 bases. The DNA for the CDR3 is TGTGCCAGCAGTTTGCCTGCCTTTAGTGAAGCTTTCTTT. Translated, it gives CASSLPAFSEAFF.

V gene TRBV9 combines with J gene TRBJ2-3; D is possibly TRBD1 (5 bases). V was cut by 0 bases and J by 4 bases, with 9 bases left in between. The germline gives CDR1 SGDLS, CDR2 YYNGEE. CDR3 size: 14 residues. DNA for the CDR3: TGTGCCAGCAGCGTAGTGCAGGGTTCAGATACGCAGTATTTT. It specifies CASSVVQGSDTQYF.

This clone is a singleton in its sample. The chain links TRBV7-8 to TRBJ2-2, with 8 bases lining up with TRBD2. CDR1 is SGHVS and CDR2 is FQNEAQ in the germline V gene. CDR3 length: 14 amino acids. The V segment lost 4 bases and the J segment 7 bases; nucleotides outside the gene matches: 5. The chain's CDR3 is CASSSGRAGGELFF. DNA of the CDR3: TGTGCCAGCAGCTCCGGGAGGGCCGGCGGGGAGCTGTTTTTT. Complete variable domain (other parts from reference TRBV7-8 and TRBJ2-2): GAGVSQSPRYKVAKRGQDVALRCDPISGHVSLFWYQQALGQGPEFLTYFQNEAQLDKSGLPSDRFFAERPEGSVSTLKIQRTQQEDSAVYLCASSSGRAGGELFFGEGSRLTVL.

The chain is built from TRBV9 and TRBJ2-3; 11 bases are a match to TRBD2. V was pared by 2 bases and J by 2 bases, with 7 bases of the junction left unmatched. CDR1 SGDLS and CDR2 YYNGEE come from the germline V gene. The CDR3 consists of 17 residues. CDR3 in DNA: TGTGCCAGCAGCGTCTCCACTAGCGGGGGCCCCACAGATACGCAGTATTTT. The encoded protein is CASSVSTSGGPTDTQYF.

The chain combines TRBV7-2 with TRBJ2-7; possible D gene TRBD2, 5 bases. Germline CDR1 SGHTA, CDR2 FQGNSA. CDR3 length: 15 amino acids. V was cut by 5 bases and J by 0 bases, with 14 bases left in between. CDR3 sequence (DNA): TGTGCCAGCAGCGATCGGGGATCGAGCTCCTACGAGCAGTACTTC. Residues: CASSDRGSSSYEQYF.

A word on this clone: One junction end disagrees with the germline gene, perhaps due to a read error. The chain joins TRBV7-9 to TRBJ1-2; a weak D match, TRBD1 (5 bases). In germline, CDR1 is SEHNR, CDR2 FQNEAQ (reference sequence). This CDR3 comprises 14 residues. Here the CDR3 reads CSSSPTAHLYGYTF. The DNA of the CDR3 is TGTTCCAGCAGCCCGACAGCCCACCTCTATGGCTACACCTTC.

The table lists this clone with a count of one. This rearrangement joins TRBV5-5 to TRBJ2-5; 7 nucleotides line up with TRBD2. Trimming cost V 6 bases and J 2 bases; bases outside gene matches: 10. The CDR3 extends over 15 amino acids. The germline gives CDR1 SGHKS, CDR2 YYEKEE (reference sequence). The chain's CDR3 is CASKPRVGGQETQYF. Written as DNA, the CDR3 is TGTGCCAGCAAGCCCCGGGTGGGGGGGCAAGAGACCCAGTACTTC.

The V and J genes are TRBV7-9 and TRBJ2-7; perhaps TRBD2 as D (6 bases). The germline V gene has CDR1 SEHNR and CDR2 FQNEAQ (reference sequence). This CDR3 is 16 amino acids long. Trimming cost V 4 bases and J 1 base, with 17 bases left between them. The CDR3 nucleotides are TGTGCCAGCAGCTCCTGGAGCCGGACTACTTCCTACGAGCAGTACTTC. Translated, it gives CASSSWSRTTSYEQYF.

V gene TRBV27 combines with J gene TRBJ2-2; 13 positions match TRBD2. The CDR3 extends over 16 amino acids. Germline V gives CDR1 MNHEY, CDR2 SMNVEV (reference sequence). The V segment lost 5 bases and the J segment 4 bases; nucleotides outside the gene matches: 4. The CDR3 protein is CASSLGTSGITGELFF. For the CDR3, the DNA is TGTGCCAGCAGTCTCGGGACTAGCGGGATCACCGGGGAGCTGTTTTTT.

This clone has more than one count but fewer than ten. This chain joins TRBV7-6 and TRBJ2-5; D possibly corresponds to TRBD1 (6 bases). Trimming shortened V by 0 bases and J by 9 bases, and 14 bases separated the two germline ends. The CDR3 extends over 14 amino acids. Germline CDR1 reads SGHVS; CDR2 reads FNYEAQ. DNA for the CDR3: TGTGCCAGCAGCTTAGCCACAGGGAAAGGGCCCCAGTACTTC. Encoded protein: CASSLATGKGPQYF.

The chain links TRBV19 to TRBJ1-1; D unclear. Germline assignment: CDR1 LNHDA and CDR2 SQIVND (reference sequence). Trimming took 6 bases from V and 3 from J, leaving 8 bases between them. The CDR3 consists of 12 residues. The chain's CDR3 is CASRERYTEAFF. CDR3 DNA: TGTGCCAGTAGGGAGAGATACACTGAAGCTTTCTTT.

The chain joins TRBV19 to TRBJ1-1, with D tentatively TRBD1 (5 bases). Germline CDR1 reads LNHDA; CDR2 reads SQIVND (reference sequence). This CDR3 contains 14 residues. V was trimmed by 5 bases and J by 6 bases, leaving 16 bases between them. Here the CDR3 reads CASSGGGTGAEAFF. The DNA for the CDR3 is TGTGCCAGTAGTGGGGGGGGGACCGGGGCTGAAGCTTTCTTT.

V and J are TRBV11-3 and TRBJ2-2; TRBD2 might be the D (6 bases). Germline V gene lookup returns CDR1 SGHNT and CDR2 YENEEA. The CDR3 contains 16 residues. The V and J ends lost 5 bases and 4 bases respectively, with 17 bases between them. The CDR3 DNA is TGTGCCAGCAGCCACTTAGCTCGGGGGAGCACCGGGGAGCTGTTTTTT. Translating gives CASSHLARGSTGELFF. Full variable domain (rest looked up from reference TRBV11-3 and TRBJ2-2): EAGVVQSPRYKIIEKKQPVAFWCNPISGHNTLYWYLQNLGQGPELLIRYENEEAVDDSQLPKDRFSAERLKGVDSTLKIQPAELGDSAVYLCASSHLARGSTGELFFGEGSRLTVL.

CDR3 amino acids: CASSQGQNTEAFF. CDR3 bases: TGTGCCAGCAGCCAAGGGCAGAACACTGAAGCTTTCTTT. The rearrangement uses TRBV4-2 and TRBJ1-1; no clear D. Germline V gene lookup returns CDR1 LGHNA and CDR2 YNFKEQ. The V and J ends lost 1 base and 1 base respectively, with 4 bases between them. This CDR3 is built from 13 residues.

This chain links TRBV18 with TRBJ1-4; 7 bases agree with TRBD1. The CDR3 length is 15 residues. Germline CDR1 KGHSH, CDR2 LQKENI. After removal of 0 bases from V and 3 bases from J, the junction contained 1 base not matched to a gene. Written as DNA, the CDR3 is TGTGCCAGCTCACCACCCGGGACAGCTAATGAAAAACTGTTTTTT. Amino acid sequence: CASSPPGTANEKLFF.

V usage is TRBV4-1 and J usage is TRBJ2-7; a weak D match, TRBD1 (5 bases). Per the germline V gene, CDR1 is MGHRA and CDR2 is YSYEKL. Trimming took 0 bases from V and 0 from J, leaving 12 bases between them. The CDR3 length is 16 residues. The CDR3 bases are TGCGCCAGCAGCCAAGAAAGGACACGCAGCTCCTACGAGCAGTACTTC. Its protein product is CASSQERTRSSYEQYF.

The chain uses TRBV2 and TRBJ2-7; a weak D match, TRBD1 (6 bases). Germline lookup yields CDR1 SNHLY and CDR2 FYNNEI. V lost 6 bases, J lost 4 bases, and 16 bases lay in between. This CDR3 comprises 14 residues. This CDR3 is CASREQGVRYEQYF. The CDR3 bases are TGTGCCAGCAGAGAACAGGGTGTTAGGTACGAGCAGTACTTC.

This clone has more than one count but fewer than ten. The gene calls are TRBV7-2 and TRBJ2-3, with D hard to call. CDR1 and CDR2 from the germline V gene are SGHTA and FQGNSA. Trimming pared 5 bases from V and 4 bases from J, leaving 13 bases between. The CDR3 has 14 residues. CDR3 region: CASSRLGRSDTQYF. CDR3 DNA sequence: TGTGCCAGCAGCAGACTTGGAAGGTCAGATACGCAGTATTTT.

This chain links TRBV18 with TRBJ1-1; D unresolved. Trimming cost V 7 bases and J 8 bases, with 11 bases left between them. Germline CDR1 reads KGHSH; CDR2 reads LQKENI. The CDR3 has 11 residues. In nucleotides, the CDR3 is TGTGCCAGCTGGGGTGGCGGGGAAGCTTTCTTT. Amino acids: CASWGGGEAFF. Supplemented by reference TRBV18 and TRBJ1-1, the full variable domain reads NAGVMQNPRHLVRRRGQEARLRCSPMKGHSHVYWYRQLPEEGLKFMVYLQKENIIDESGMPKERFSAEFPKEGPSILRIQQVVRGDSAAYFCASWGGGEAFFGQGTRLTVV.

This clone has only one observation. This chain's CDR3 is CASSQSRRGNNEQFF. In nucleotides, the CDR3 is TGTGCCAGCAGCCAATCTAGAAGGGGGAACAATGAGCAGTTCTTC. The chain couples TRBV16 to TRBJ2-1; D possibly corresponds to TRBD1 (6 bases). CDR1 KGHSY and CDR2 FQNENV come from the germline V gene. The CDR3 spans 15 residues. The V gene lost 0 bases and the J gene lost 5 bases, with 11 bases spanning the gap.

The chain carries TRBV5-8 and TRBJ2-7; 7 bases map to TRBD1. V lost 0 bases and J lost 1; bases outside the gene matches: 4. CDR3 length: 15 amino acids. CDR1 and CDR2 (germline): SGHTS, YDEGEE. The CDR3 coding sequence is TGTGCCAGCAGCTTGGGGGACAGATTTTCCTACGAGCAGTACTTC. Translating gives CASSLGDRFSYEQYF.

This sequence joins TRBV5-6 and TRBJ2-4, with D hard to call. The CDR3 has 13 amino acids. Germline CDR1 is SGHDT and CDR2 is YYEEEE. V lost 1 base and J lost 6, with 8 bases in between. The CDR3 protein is CASSLRVVNIQYF. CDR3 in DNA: TGTGCCAGCAGCTTGCGGGTCGTAAACATTCAGTACTTC.

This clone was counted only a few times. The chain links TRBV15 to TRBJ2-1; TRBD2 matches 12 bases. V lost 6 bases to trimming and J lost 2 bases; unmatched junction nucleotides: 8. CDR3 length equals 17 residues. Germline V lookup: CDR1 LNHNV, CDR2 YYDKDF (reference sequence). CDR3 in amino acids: CATRSTSGGTTYNEQFF. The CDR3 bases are TGTGCCACCAGGTCTACTAGCGGGGGGACGACCTACAATGAGCAGTTCTTC.